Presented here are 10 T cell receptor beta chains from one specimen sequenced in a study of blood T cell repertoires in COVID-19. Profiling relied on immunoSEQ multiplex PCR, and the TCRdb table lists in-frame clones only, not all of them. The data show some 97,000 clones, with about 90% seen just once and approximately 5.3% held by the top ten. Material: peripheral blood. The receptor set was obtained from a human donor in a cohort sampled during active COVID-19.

CDR3 amino acids: CASSSPGTSGYEQYF. CDR3 coding DNA: TGCGCCAGCAGCTCGCCCGGGACTAGCGGCTACGAGCAGTACTTC. The V gene is TRBV5-1, the J gene TRBJ2-7; 11 bases line up with TRBD2. The CDR3 totals 15 residues. CDR1 and CDR2 from the germline V gene are SGHRS and YFSETQ. V was pared by 3 bases and J by 3 bases, with 5 bases of the junction left unmatched.

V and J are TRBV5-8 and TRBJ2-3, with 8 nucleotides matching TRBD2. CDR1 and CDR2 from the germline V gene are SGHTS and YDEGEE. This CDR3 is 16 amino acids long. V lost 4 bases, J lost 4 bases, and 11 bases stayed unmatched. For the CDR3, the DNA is TGTGCCAGCAGCCGCCTGGGAGCGGGAGAGGCAGATACGCAGTATTTT. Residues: CASSRLGAGEADTQYF.

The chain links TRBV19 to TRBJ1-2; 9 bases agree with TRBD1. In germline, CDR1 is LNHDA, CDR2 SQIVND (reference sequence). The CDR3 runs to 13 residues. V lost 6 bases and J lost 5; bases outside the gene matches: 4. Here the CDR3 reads CASSRDREYGYTF. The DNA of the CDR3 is TGTGCCAGTAGCAGGGACAGGGAATATGGCTACACCTTC.

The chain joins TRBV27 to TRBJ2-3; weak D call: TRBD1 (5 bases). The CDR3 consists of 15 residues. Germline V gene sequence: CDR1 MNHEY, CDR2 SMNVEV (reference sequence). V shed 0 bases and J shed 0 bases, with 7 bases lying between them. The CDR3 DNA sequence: TGTGCCAGCAGTTTATCGTCAGGGAGCACAGATACGCAGTATTTT. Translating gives CASSLSSGSTDTQYF.

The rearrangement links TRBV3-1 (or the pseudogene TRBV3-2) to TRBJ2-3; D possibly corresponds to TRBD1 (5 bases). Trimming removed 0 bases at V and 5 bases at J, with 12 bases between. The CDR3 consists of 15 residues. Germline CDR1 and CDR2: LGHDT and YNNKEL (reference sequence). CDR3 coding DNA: TGTGCCAGCAGCCAAGATGAGTCAGGGCAAGATACGCAGTATTTT. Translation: CASSQDESGQDTQYF.

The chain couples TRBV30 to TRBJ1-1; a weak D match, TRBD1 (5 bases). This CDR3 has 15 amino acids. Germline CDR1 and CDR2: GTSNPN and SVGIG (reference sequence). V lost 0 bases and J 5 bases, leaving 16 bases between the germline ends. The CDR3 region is CAWSVGWQGGTEAFF. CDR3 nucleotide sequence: TGTGCCTGGAGTGTAGGTTGGCAGGGAGGGACTGAAGCTTTCTTT. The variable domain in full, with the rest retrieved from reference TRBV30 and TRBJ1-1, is SQTIHQWPATLVQPVGSPLSLECTVEGTSNPNLYWYRQAAGRGLQLLFYSVGIGQISSEVPQNLSASRPQDRQFILSSKKLLLSDSGFYLCAWSVGWQGGTEAFFGQGTRLTVV.

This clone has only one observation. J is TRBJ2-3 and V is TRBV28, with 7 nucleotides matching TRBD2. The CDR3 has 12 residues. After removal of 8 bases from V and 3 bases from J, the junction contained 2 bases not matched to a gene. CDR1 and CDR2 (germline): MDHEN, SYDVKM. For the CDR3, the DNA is TGTGCCAGCGGCGGGAGTACAGATACGCAGTATTTT. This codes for CASGGSTDTQYF.

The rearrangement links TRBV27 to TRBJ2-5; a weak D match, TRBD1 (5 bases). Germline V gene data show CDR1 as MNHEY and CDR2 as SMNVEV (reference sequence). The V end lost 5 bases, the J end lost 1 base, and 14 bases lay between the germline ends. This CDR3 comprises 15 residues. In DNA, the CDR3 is TGTGCCAGCAGTAACCCAGGGTACTCCCAAGAGACCCAGTACTTC. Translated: CASSNPGYSQETQYF.

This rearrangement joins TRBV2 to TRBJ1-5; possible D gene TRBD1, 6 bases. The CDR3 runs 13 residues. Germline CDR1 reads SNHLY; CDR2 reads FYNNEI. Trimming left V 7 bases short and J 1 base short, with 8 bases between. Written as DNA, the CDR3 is TGTGCCAGCACGGGACACAGCAATCAGCCCCAGCATTTT. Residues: CASTGHSNQPQHF.

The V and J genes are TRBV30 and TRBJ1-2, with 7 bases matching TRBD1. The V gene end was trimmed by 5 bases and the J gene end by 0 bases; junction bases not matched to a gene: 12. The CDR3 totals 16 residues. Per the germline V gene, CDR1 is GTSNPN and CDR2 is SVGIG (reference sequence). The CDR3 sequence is CAWADTGQKANYGYTF. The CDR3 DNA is TGTGCCTGGGCCGACACGGGACAGAAAGCTAACTATGGCTACACCTTC.